The source of this T cell receptor (beta chain) is a study of beta chain features in type 1 diabetes. Study-level results: Type 1 diabetes patients showed a moderate but significant shortening of TCRB CDR3s in all four CD4+ subsets. Patients and controls would share equally any PCR tilt toward shorter templates.

Of the isolated RNA, all was reverse transcribed, and so the sequenced material was expressed TCRB transcripts. The protocol was immunoSEQ multiplex PCR, while the TCRdb copy is restricted to in-frame clones and leaves out a portion. The profile shows approximately 120,000 clones, under 40% of them singletons. The authors took one heparinised blood draw, averaging roughly 120 mL, from each donor. CD45RO/CCR7/CD25/CD127/CD95/CD27 staining was used to isolate CD4+ naive, central memory, regulatory and stem cell-like memory cells by sorting. For this clone: Its antigen is unidentified.

Trimming stripped 2 bases from V and 5 bases from J, with 10 bases between. Germline-derived CDR1 and CDR2 are KGHSH and LQKENI. There are 13 residues in the CDR3. This TCR was recovered from a woman under 30 in good health. The source material was stem cell memory CD4+ T cells from blood. This chain joins TRBV18 and TRBJ2-7, with a weak D call TRBD2 (5 bases). CDR3 sequence (DNA): TGTGCCAGCTCACCAGACTATGTGGACGAGCAGTACTTC. It yields the protein CASSPDYVDEQYF.